The rows below give T cell receptor beta chains drawn from one sample of a study of blood T cell repertoires in COVID-19. Profiled with immunoSEQ multiplex PCR; TCRdb holds only in-frame clones, not every one. There are roughly 340,000 clones in the sample; roughly 89% occur only once, and around 3.5% lies in the top ten. Sequencing input: peripheral blood. These receptors all stem from a woman aged 18-30 years who had recovered from COVID-19. Both conserved end residues are part of each CDR3. The order of the fields is CDR3 protein, CDR3 DNA, J gene, clone size, V gene, D gene. The D gene is left open where the match is weak. Clone size is stated in some rows and not others, as once, few, many or a class when expanded.

CASSIGGERTDTQYF	TGTGCCAGTAGTATAGGGGGGGAAAGGACAGATACGCAGTATTTT	TRBJ2-3	.	TRBV19	.
CASSILAGGGTGELFF	TGTGCCAGCAGTATACTAGCGGGAGGGGGGACCGGGGAGCTGTTTTTT	TRBJ2-2	.	TRBV28	TRBD2
CATSRHHAGQETQYF	TGTGCCACCAGTCGTCACCACGCGGGACAAGAGACCCAGTACTTC	TRBJ2-5	.	TRBV24-1	.
CASGKQGADPTF	TGTGCCAGCGGAAAACAGGGGGCTGACCCCACCTTC	TRBJ1-2	.	TRBV12-3/TRBV12-4	TRBD1
CASSSAWGVKENEQFF	TGTGCCAGCAGCTCTGCGTGGGGGGTAAAAGAAAATGAGCAGTTCTTC	TRBJ2-1	.	TRBV11-3	.
CASSWTANTEAFF	TGTGCCAGCAGCTGGACAGCGAACACTGAAGCTTTCTTT	TRBJ1-1	.	TRBV11-3	.
CASSLARHPGTDTQYF	TGTGCCAGCAGCTTAGCGCGACACCCGGGCACAGATACGCAGTATTTT	TRBJ2-3	.	TRBV7-9	.
CASSLDRAGNTIYF	TGCGCCAGCAGCTTGGACCGGGCTGGAAACACCATATATTTT	TRBJ1-3	.	TRBV5-1	.
CAWMGGSMNTEAFF	TGTGCCTGGATGGGAGGGTCCATGAACACTGAAGCTTTCTTT	TRBJ1-1	.	TRBV30	.
CAISEVQGSLGNEQFF	TGTGCCATCAGTGAAGTACAGGGGTCCTTGGGGAATGAGCAGTTCTTC	TRBJ2-1	.	TRBV10-3	TRBD1
CASSQTGFWNTEAFF	TGCGCCAGCAGTCAGACAGGGTTTTGGAACACTGAAGCTTTCTTT	TRBJ1-1	.	TRBV23-1	TRBD1
CATSRDTAREAGYTF	TGTGCCACCAGCAGAGATACGGCCAGGGAAGCTGGCTACACCTTC	TRBJ1-2	.	TRBV15	.
CASSKTGGYGYTF	TGTGCCAGCAGTAAGACAGGGGGCTATGGCTACACCTTC	TRBJ1-2	.	TRBV6-5	TRBD1
CASSTPVAGGGNEQFF	TGTGCCAGCTCCACACCCGTGGCGGGAGGCGGCAATGAGCAGTTCTTC	TRBJ2-1	.	TRBV9	TRBD2
CASSHGTTLETQYF	TGTGCCAGCAGCCACGGGACTACCCTAGAGACCCAGTACTTC	TRBJ2-5	.	TRBV3-1/TRBV3-2	TRBD2
CASSYPRGGERDQPQHF	TGTGCCAGCAGTTACCCCCGCGGGGGCGAAAGGGATCAGCCCCAGCATTTT	TRBJ1-5	.	TRBV6-2/TRBV6-3	.
CASSDSEVRDGTKNIQYF	TGTGCCAGCAGTGACTCAGAAGTGCGGGATGGTACCAAAAACATTCAGTACTTC	TRBJ2-4	.	TRBV6-4	.
CASSLPGTSYNEQFF	TGCGCCAGCAGCCTACCGGGAACCTCCTACAATGAGCAGTTCTTC	TRBJ2-1	.	TRBV5-1	.
CASYSKLGLGETQYF	TGTGCCAGCTATTCTAAATTGGGCCTTGGGGAGACCCAGTACTTC	TRBJ2-5	.	TRBV2	.
CARSGGLSPNYGYTF	TGTGCCAGAAGCGGTGGACTCTCGCCTAACTATGGCTACACCTTC	TRBJ1-2	.	TRBV5-3	.
CASSDTGIIYNEQFF	TGTGCCAGCAGCGATACAGGGATCATCTACAATGAGCAGTTCTTC	TRBJ2-1	.	TRBV27	.
CATSDLSSGRRRDTQYF	TGTGCCACCAGTGATTTGTCAAGCGGGAGGCGGAGAGATACGCAGTATTTT	TRBJ2-3	once	TRBV24-1	TRBD2
CASSNDRLAGENEQFF	TGCGCCAGCAGCAATGATCGACTAGCGGGGGAGAATGAGCAGTTCTTC	TRBJ2-1	.	TRBV4-1	TRBD2
CASSSIQLAGSETQYF	TGTGCCAGCAGTTCAATACAACTAGCGGGATCGGAGACCCAGTACTTC	TRBJ2-5	.	TRBV27	TRBD2
CASRFSGRTYNEQFF	TGTGCCAGCAGATTTAGCGGGAGAACCTACAATGAGCAGTTCTTC	TRBJ2-1	.	TRBV11-2	TRBD2
CASSLAFRGPTEAFF	TGTGCCAGCAGCTTAGCGTTCAGGGGGCCGACTGAAGCTTTCTTT	TRBJ1-1	.	TRBV7-2	TRBD1
CSAPGRAEAFF	TGCAGTGCCCCCGGGAGGGCTGAAGCTTTCTTT	TRBJ1-1	.	TRBV20-1	.
CASSTTGQGTDTQYF	TGTGCCAGTAGTACGACCGGACAGGGTACAGATACGCAGTATTTT	TRBJ2-3	.	TRBV19	TRBD1
CASSREGGYNEQFF	TGTGCCAGCAGCAGAGAGGGCGGCTACAATGAGCAGTTCTTC	TRBJ2-1	.	TRBV2	.
CASSPGTSANSGANVLTF	TGCGCCAGCAGCCCCGGGACTAGCGCGAACTCTGGGGCCAACGTCCTGACTTTC	TRBJ2-6	.	TRBV4-1	TRBD2
CATSRASSYSNQPQHF	TGTGCCACCAGCAGAGCGTCCAGTTATAGCAATCAGCCCCAGCATTTT	TRBJ1-5	.	TRBV15	.
CASIRDRRGEKLFF	TGTGCCTCAATCCGGGACAGGAGAGGGGAAAAACTGTTTTTT	TRBJ1-4	.	TRBV6-5	TRBD1
CASSPLDRLLNTEAFF	TGTGCCAGCAGTCCCCTGGACAGACTTTTGAACACTGAAGCTTTCTTT	TRBJ1-1	.	TRBV14	.
CASSPRGSGAYNEQFF	TGTGCCAGCAGTCCCCGAGGTAGTGGGGCATACAATGAGCAGTTCTTC	TRBJ2-1	.	TRBV27	.
CASRLAVNPNEQFF	TGTGCCAGCCGACTAGCGGTCAACCCCAATGAGCAGTTCTTC	TRBJ2-1	.	TRBV10-3	TRBD2
CASSWGGSRADTQYF	TGTGCCAGCAGCTGGGGGGGCAGTAGGGCAGATACGCAGTATTTT	TRBJ2-3	.	TRBV7-8	.
CASSPGTSGTDTQYF	TGCGCCAGCAGCCCCGGGACTAGCGGCACAGATACGCAGTATTTT	TRBJ2-3	.	TRBV5-1	TRBD2
CASSLLLRGGDEQFF	TGTGCCAGCAGCCTCTTATTGCGGGGCGGGGATGAGCAGTTCTTC	TRBJ2-1	.	TRBV11-3	.
CASSPGGGLRNTGELFF	TGTGCCAGCAGCCCCGGGGGAGGGCTTAGGAACACCGGGGAGCTGTTTTTT	TRBJ2-2	.	TRBV5-4	TRBD2
CASSMVEGLDTQYF	TGTGCCAGTAGTATGGTTGAGGGCCTAGATACGCAGTATTTT	TRBJ2-3	.	TRBV19	.
CASSYSGGGETQYF	TGTGCCAGCAGTTACTCTGGGGGCGGCGAGACCCAGTACTTC	TRBJ2-5	.	TRBV6-6	.
CASSPLQGEVDGYTF	TGTGCCAGCTCGCCCTTACAGGGGGAGGTAGATGGCTACACCTTC	TRBJ1-2	.	TRBV18	TRBD1
CASSPGLAGGRNTGELFF	TGTGCCAGCAGCCCTGGACTAGCGGGGGGACGGAACACCGGGGAGCTGTTTTTT	TRBJ2-2	.	TRBV3-1/TRBV3-2	TRBD2
CAISEGLAEKLFF	TGTGCCATCAGTGAGGGGTTAGCCGAAAAACTGTTTTTT	TRBJ1-4	once	TRBV10-3	.
CASSDRAGNTIYF	TGTGCCAGCAGTGACAGGGCTGGAAACACCATATATTTT	TRBJ1-3	.	TRBV6-6	TRBD1
CASSPGGGWTEAFF	TGTGCCAGCAGCCCAGGGGGCGGGTGGACTGAAGCTTTCTTT	TRBJ1-1	once	TRBV3-1/TRBV3-2	TRBD1
CATSDGGLNYGYTF	TGTGCCACCAGTGATGGAGGGTTGAACTATGGCTACACCTTC	TRBJ1-2	.	TRBV24-1	.
CASSYRGSYGYTF	TGTGCCAGTAGCTACCGGGGGTCTTATGGCTACACCTTC	TRBJ1-2	.	TRBV19	.
CATSDRGQNYGYTF	TGTGCCACCAGTGACCGGGGACAGAACTATGGCTACACCTTC	TRBJ1-2	.	TRBV24-1	TRBD1
CASSLRGGYTEAFF	TGTGCCAGCAGCTTAAGGGGAGGGTACACTGAAGCTTTCTTT	TRBJ1-1	.	TRBV7-2	.
CASSYIGGRASGGYTF	TGTGCCAGCAGTTACATAGGTGGCAGGGCCTCAGGTGGCTACACCTTC	TRBJ1-2	.	TRBV6-5	.
CASEAPDGGGYTF	TGTGCCAGTGAGGCACCAGACGGGGGTGGCTACACCTTC	TRBJ1-2	.	TRBV19	.
CATKVGVIGGYTF	TGTGCCACCAAGGTAGGGGTTATTGGTGGCTACACCTTC	TRBJ1-2	.	TRBV5-5	.
CASIGGTEFEAFF	TGTGCCAGCATTGGCGGGACAGAGTTTGAAGCTTTCTTT	TRBJ1-1	.	TRBV12-3/TRBV12-4	TRBD1
CASSFTGTGSGYTF	TGTGCCAGCAGTTTCACCGGGACAGGGTCTGGCTACACCTTC	TRBJ1-2	.	TRBV27	TRBD1
CARTGTGNTGELFF	TGTGCCAGAACCGGGACAGGGAACACCGGGGAGCTGTTTTTT	TRBJ2-2	.	TRBV27	TRBD1
CASSPMGEGAVGTF	TGTGCCAGCAGCCCCATGGGCGAGGGGGCGGTCGGAACCTTC	TRBJ1-2	.	TRBV16	TRBD1